This T cell receptor (beta chain) appears in the sequencing data of a study of shared clonotypes between healthy human individuals. Study as a whole: A few men and a couple of women, aged 18 to 49, were donors.

Trimming took 3 bases from V and 5 from J, leaving 10 bases between them. The CDR3 length is 14 residues. Germline V gene data show CDR1 as SEHNR and CDR2 as FQNEAQ (reference sequence). Of note for this clone: The antigen remains undetermined.

Study-wide results and caveats: What naive subsets generally showed was a larger estimated richness than memory subsets showed. Sampling was confined to blood; repertoires within tissues likely differ.

The assay was immunoSEQ multiplex PCR, and TCRdb's table has in-frame clones only and misses some. The data contain some 2,500,000 clones, under 95% of them singletons. Sequences were obtained from naive CD4+ T cells from PBMCs. Described subset: CD45RA+ positively selected. The clonotype originates from a young man in good health. Some clones in this sample may be carry-over from other donors' samples. This chain joins TRBV7-9 and TRBJ1-4; D not certain. CDR3 sequence (DNA): TGTGCCAGCAGCTTCGATGTCCGAAATGAAAAACTGTTTTTT. As protein: CASSFDVRNEKLFF.